This is a list of T cell receptor beta chains from one sample in a study of metastatic and nonmetastatic thyroid tumors. TCRdb redid the clone calls on the PCR reads using MiXCR. Of about 25,000 clones listed, under 25% are singletons. What was sequenced was blood. The source of these receptors is a male donor with papillary thyroid cancer or a benign thyroid nodule (not recorded which). Some clones in this sample may be carry-over from other donors' samples. Both conserved end residues are part of each CDR3. D genes are given only for firm matches. Size is stated for part of the rows, as once, few or many counts, or as a class when the clone is expanded.

size	D	V	J	DNA	CDR3
-	-	TRBV30	TRBJ2-1	TGTGCCGCGGCAGGGCTGGGTGAGCAGTTCTTC	CAAAGLGEQFF
many	-	TRBV6-4	TRBJ2-6	TGTGCCAGCAGTGATGACAGCTCTGGGGCCAACGTCCTGACTTTC	CASSDDSSGANVLTF
many	-	TRBV4-1	TRBJ2-5	TGCGCCAGCAGCACCTTAACAAAAGAGACCCAGTACTTC	CASSTLTKETQYF
many	-	TRBV24-1	TRBJ1-2	TGTGCCACCAGTGGGCCCACAGGAGGGGAGCATGGCTACACCTTC	CATSGPTGGEHGYTF
many	-	TRBV20-1	TRBJ1-3	TGCAGTGCCACACATAACCAAGGAAACACCATATATTTT	CSATHNQGNTIYF
many	-	TRBV5-6	TRBJ1-6	TGTGCCAGCACTCTACCCCACGGGACTCAATCGATCACAGATCCACCCCTCCACTTT	CASTLPHGTQSITDPPLHF
many	TRBD2	TRBV28	TRBJ2-1	TGTGCCAGCAGTTCACCCAGGACTAGTATCAATGAGCAGTTCTTC	CASSSPRTSINEQFF
-	-	TRBV14	TRBJ2-1	TGTGCCAGCAGCCAAGCGCAGGGTCCTTACAATGAGCATTTCTTC	CASSQAQGPYNEHFF
-	-	TRBV7-9	TRBJ1-3	TGTGCCAGCAGCCTCCCCGGACTCCCTGGAAACACCATATATTTT	CASSLPGLPGNTIYF
many	TRBD1	TRBV2	TRBJ1-1	TGTGCCAGCAGTGATATCCGGGACAGACAAGGTGAAGCTTTCTTT	CASSDIRDRQGEAFF
many	-	TRBV28	TRBJ2-5	TGTGCCAGCAGTTTACACGGCGAGACCCAGTACTTC	CASSLHGETQYF
many	-	TRBV6-2/TRBV6-3	TRBJ1-5	TGTGCCAGCAGTTGGGGGGATCAGCCCCAGCATTTT	CASSWGDQPQHF
medium-sized	-	TRBV4-1	TRBJ1-4	TGCGCCAGCAGCCGCTGGGCTAATGAAAAACTGTTTTTT	CASSRWANEKLFF
many	TRBD2	TRBV20-1	TRBJ2-7	TGCAGTGCTAGTGGGCCCGTTGGCGGGGGATTGGGCGAGCAGTACTTC	CSASGPVGGGLGEQYF
many	-	TRBV20-1	TRBJ2-3	TGCAGTGCCGGACTGGCGGTCACAGATACGCAGTATTTT	CSAGLAVTDTQYF
many	-	TRBV3-1	TRBJ1-4	TGTGCCAGCAGCCAAACCTCCGGACTTAATGAAAAACTGTTTTTT	CASSQTSGLNEKLFF
many	-	TRBV4-1	TRBJ1-2	TGCGCCAGCAGCCCCTTGAAGTTTTTGGGGGATCCTAACTATGGCTACACCTTC	CASSPLKFLGDPNYGYTF
once	TRBD2	TRBV14	TRBJ2-2	TGTGCCAGCAGCCTGACTAGCGCGAAAACCGGGGAGCTGTTTTTT	CASSLTSAKTGELFF
many	-	TRBV30	TRBJ1-2	TGTGCCTGGAGTGTCCCAGAGTATGGCTACACCTTC	CAWSVPEYGYTF
many	TRBD1	TRBV24-1	TRBJ1-2	TGTGCCACCAGTGATTTCGACAGGGGGTATGGCTACACCTTC	CATSDFDRGYGYTF
many	-	TRBV10-1	TRBJ1-4	TGCGCCAGCAGTGAGTCGACGGGGAATGAAAAACTGTTTTTT	CASSESTGNEKLFF
many	-	TRBV20-1	TRBJ1-2	TGCAGTGCTAGGGTGGCAGCCTATTTCTATGGCTACACCTTC	CSARVAAYFYGYTF
-	TRBD1	TRBV27	TRBJ1-1	TGCGCCAGCAGTTTGGACAGGTACACTGTAGCTTTCTTT	CASSLDRYTVAFF
many	-	TRBV10-2	TRBJ1-6	TGCGCCAGCAGTGAGGGCAGCTCACCCCTCCACTTT	CASSEGSSPLHF
many	-	TRBV7-2	TRBJ2-5	TGTGCCAGCAGCTTAGAAGGACAAAGGGGGACCCAGTACTTC	CASSLEGQRGTQYF
-	-	TRBV6-1	TRBJ2-7	TGTGCCAGCAGACTGAGAGACAGGACCTTCTCCTACGAGCAGTACTTC	CASRLRDRTFSYEQYF
many	TRBD2	TRBV5-6	TRBJ2-2	TGTGCCAGCAGCTTTAGCGGGAGGGCCGGGGAGCTGTTTTTT	CASSFSGRAGELFF
many	TRBD1	TRBV2	TRBJ2-3	TGTGCCAGCAGGACAGGGGCAGATACGCAGTATTTT	CASRTGADTQYF
-	-	TRBV11-1	TRBJ2-7	TGTGCCATCTGCCCAGACATCTACGAGCAGTACTTC	CAICPDIYEQYF
many	-	TRBV18	TRBJ1-3	TGTGCCAGCTCTCGGGACATTGGCTCTGGAAACACCATATATTTT	CASSRDIGSGNTIYF
-	TRBD1	TRBV6-5	TRBJ1-1	TGTGCCAGCGGTTCTCCCGGGACAGGGTACACTGAGGCTTTCTTT	CASGSPGTGYTEAFF
once	-	TRBV6-4	TRBJ2-2	TGTGCCAGCAGTGAGCGGTGGGCCACCGGGGAGCTGTTTTTT	CASSERWATGELFF
-	-	TRBV18	TRBJ1-2	TGTGCAAGCTCACCCTCGGGGGTAGCTAACTATGGCTACACCTTC	CASSPSGVANYGYTF
many	-	TRBV4-3	TRBJ2-5	TGCGCCAGCAGCCAAGGTGGGGCAGAAGAGACCCAGTACTTC	CASSQGGAEETQYF
many	TRBD1	TRBV5-1	TRBJ2-5	TGCGCCAGCAGAAGGGACAGGGAGACCCAGTACTTC	CASRRDRETQYF
many	-	TRBV28	TRBJ2-7	TGTGCCAGCAGGATCGGGGCGAGCTCCTACGAGCAGTACTTC	CASRIGASSYEQYF
many	-	TRBV11-3	TRBJ2-3	TGTGCCAGCAGCGCCAGTCCCTTCACAGATACGCAGTATTTT	CASSASPFTDTQYF
-	TRBD2	TRBV6-5	TRBJ2-7	TGTGCCAGCTCCTTAGCGGGAGAGTCGTACGAGCAATACTTC	CASSLAGESYEQYF
many	-	TRBV19	TRBJ2-3	TGTGCCAGTAGTGCCCTCAGGGCAGATACGCAGTATTTT	CASSALRADTQYF
many	-	TRBV18	TRBJ1-1	TGTGCCAGCTCACCACTCTTAGGGGACGCTGAAGCTTTCTTT	CASSPLLGDAEAFF
-	-	TRBV20-1	TRBJ2-1	TGCAGTGCTAGACCCTATAGCCACAGAGATGAGCAGTTCTTC	CSARPYSHRDEQFF
many	-	TRBV6-1	TRBJ2-2	TGTGCCAGCGGCCTCGCACTGGGCGGGGAGCTGTTTTTT	CASGLALGGELFF
many	-	TRBV5-6	TRBJ1-2	TGTGCCAGCAGCCCTACCGCCGGGACCGGATATGGCTACACCTTC	CASSPTAGTGYGYTF
many	-	TRBV12-3/TRBV12-4	TRBJ1-5	TGTGCCAGCAGTTTAATATCTCGGTTCTCGATAAGGGATAGCAATCAGCCCCAGCATTTT	CASSLISRFSIRDSNQPQHF
many	-	TRBV4-3	TRBJ2-1	TGCGCCAGCAGCCAAGGGGGGGAAGCGACAAATGAGCAGTTCTTC	CASSQGGEATNEQFF
many	-	TRBV28	TRBJ2-7	TGTGCCAGCAGCCGGAGAGGGGAGAGCCCCTACGAGCAGTACTTC	CASSRRGESPYEQYF
medium-sized	TRBD1	TRBV6-5	TRBJ1-2	TGTGCCAGCAGTTACACCGGACAGGGTAACTATGGCTACACCTTC	CASSYTGQGNYGYTF
many	-	TRBV28	TRBJ1-1	TGTGCCAGTCCTTCTCCCGGGCGAGAAGCTTTCTTT	CASPSPGREAFF
-	-	TRBV30	TRBJ2-6	TGTGCCTCAACTGGGGCCAACGTCCTGACTTTC	CASTGANVLTF
-	-	TRBV15	TRBJ1-6	TGTGCCACCAGCATCGCAAAGAGCGATACACCCCTCCACTTT	CATSIAKSDTPLHF
many	-	TRBV7-7	TRBJ1-1	TGTGCTAGCAGCTTACAGGAGAACACTGAAGCTTTCTTT	CASSLQENTEAFF
-	-	TRBV7-9	TRBJ1-3	TGTGCCAGCAGCTTGCAGGCAGGTACTGGAAACACCATATATTTT	CASSLQAGTGNTIYF
-	-	TRBV13	TRBJ2-1	TGTGCCAGGCGACCAATGGGAGGTAGCTCCTACAATGAGCAGTTCTTC	CARRPMGGSSYNEQFF
many	TRBD2	TRBV24-1	TRBJ2-5	TGTGCCACCAGTGATCCAGCGGGGCCCGGGGAGACCCAGTACTTC	CATSDPAGPGETQYF
-	TRBD1	TRBV7-3	TRBJ2-3	TGTGCCAGCAGCTTAAAGGGGGACAGGGGGCTTGGCACAGATACGCAGTATTTT	CASSLKGDRGLGTDTQYF
many	-	TRBV3-1	TRBJ1-3	TGTGCCAGCAGACCATGGACAGAGAGCGGCTCTGGAAACACCATATATTTT	CASRPWTESGSGNTIYF
medium-sized	-	TRBV5-1	TRBJ1-6	TGCGCCAGCAAGGAGGGAGGGTTAGATAATTCACCCCTCCACTTT	CASKEGGLDNSPLHF
many	-	TRBV7-3	TRBJ2-3	TGTGCCAGCAGCCGGAACGCAGATACGCAGTATTTT	CASSRNADTQYF